This T cell receptor beta chain is drawn from a study of cytomegalovirus exposure and HLA in healthy donors. The V and J ends lost 0 bases and 5 bases respectively, with 11 bases between them. Germline V gene lookup returns CDR1 SGHRS and CDR2 YFSETQ. CDR3 length: 15 amino acids. The PCR employed 60 Vbeta primers together with 13 Jbeta primers. The method was immunoSEQ multiplex PCR; TCRdb's version includes in-frame clones alone and lacks a portion of them. Of roughly 230,000 clones in the sample, 85% to 95% were seen once. The TCR sequence derives from a girl aged 2 to 10 in good health and CMV-seronegative. Sequenced: PBMCs. This chain joins TRBV5-1 and TRBJ2-2; tentative D call: TRBD2 (5 bases). This chain's CDR3 is CASSLVTGNTGELFF. The CDR3 DNA sequence: TGCGCCAGCAGCTTGGTGACGGGGAATACCGGGGAGCTGTTTTTT. The whole variable domain, remainder taken from reference TRBV5-1 and TRBJ2-2, is KAGVTQTPRYLIKTRGQQVTLSCSPISGHRSVSWYQQTPGQGLQFLFEYFSETQRNKGNFPGRFSGRQFSNSRSEMNVSTLELGDSALYLCASSLVTGNTGELFFGEGSRLTVL.